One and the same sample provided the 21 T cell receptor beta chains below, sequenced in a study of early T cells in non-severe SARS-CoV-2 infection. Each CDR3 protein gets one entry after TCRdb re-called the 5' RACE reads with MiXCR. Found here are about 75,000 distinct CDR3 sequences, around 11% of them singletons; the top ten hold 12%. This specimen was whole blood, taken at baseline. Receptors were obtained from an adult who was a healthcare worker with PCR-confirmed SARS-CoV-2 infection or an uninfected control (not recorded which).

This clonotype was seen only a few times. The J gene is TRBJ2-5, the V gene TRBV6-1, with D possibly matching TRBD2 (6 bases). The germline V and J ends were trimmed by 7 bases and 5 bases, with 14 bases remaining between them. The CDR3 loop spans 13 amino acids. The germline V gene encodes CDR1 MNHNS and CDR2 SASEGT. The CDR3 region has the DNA TGTGCCAGCACCCGGGGGTCGGAGGAGACCCAGTACTTC. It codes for CASTRGSEETQYF.

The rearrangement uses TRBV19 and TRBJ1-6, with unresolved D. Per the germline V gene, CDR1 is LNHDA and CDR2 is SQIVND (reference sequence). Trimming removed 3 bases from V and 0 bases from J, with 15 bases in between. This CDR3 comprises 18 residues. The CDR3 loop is CASSIPWTESSYNSPLHF. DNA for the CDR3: TGTGCCAGTAGTATCCCGTGGACGGAGAGCTCCTATAATTCACCCCTCCACTTT.

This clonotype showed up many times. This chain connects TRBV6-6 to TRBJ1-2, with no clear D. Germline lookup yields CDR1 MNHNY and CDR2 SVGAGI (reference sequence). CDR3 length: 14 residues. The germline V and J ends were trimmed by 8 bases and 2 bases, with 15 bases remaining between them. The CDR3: CASRAGGVNYGYTF. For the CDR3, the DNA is TGTGCCAGCCGCGCGGGCGGTGTCAACTATGGCTACACCTTC.

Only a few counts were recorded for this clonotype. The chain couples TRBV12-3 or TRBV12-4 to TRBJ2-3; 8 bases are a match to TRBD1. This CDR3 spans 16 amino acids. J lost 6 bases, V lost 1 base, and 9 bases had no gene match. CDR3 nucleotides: TGTGCCAGCAGTTTAGGTCGGACAGGGCTTTTGGATACGCAGTATTTT. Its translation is CASSLGRTGLLDTQYF.

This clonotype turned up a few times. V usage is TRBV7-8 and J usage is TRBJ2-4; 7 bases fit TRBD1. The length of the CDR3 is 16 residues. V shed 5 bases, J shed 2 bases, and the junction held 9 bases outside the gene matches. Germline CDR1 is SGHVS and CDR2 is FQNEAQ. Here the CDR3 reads CASSPRTGQTKNIQYF. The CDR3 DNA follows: TGTGCCAGCAGCCCTCGGACAGGACAGACCAAAAACATTCAGTACTTC.

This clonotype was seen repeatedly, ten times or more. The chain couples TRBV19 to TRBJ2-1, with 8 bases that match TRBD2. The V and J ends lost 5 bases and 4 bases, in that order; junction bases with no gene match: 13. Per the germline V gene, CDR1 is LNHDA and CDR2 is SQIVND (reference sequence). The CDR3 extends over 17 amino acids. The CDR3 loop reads CASSQGTGGPIYNEQFF. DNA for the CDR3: TGTGCCAGTAGTCAAGGAACGGGGGGGCCGATATACAATGAGCAGTTCTTC.

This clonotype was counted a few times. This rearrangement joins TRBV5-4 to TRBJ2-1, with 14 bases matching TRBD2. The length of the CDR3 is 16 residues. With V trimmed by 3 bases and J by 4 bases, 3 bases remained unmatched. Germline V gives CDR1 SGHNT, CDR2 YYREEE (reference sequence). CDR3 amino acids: CASSWGLAGAYNEQFF. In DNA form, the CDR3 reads TGTGCCAGCAGCTGGGGACTAGCGGGGGCTTACAATGAGCAGTTCTTC.

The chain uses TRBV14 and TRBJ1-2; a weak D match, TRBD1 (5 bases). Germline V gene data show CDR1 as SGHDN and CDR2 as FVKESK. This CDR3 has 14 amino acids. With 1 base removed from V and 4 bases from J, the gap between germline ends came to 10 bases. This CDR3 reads CASSQVGAVYGYTF. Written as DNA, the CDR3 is TGTGCCAGCAGCCAAGTCGGGGCGGTCTATGGCTACACCTTC.

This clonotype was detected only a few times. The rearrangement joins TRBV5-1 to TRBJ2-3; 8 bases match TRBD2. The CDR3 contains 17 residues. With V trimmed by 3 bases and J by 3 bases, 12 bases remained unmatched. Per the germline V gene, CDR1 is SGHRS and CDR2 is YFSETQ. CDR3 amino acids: CASSYNFAGGRTDTQYF. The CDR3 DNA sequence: TGCGCCAGCAGCTACAACTTTGCGGGGGGACGGACAGATACGCAGTATTTT.

The CDR3 coding sequence is TGTGCCAGCAGTGCAAGACAGGGGGCCTCTGGGGCCAACGTCCTGACTTTC. This sequence encodes CASSARQGASGANVLTF. The chain combines TRBV2 with TRBJ2-6; 10 bases match TRBD1. Trimming cost V 4 bases and J 0 bases; bases outside gene matches: 3. Looked up from germline, CDR1 is SNHLY and CDR2 is FYNNEI. This CDR3 has 17 residues.

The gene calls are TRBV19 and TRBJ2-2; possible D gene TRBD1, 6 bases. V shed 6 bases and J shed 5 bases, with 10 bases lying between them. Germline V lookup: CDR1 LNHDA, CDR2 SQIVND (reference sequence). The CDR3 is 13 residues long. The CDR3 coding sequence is TGTGCCAGTAGGACAGGACGGACCGGGGAGCTGTTTTTT. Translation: CASRTGRTGELFF.

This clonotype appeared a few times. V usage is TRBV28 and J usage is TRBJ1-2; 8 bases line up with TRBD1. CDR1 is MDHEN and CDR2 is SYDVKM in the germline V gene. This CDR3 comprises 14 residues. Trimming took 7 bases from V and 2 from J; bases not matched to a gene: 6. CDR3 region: CASTTGGENYGYTF. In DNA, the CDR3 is TGTGCCAGCACCACAGGGGGGGAGAACTATGGCTACACCTTC.

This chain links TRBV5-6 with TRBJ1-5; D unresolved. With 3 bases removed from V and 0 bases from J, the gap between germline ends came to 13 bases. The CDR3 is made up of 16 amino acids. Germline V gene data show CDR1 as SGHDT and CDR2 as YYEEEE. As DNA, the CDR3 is TGTGCCAGCAGCTCCCGCAGGACGTATAGCAATCAGCCCCAGCATTTT. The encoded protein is CASSSRRTYSNQPQHF.

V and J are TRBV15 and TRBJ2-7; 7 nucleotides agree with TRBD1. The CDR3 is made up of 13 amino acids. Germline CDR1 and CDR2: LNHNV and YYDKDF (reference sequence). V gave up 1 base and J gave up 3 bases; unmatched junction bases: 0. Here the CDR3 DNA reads TGTGCCACCAGCAGAGGGGACAGCTACGAGCAGTACTTC. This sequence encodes CATSRGDSYEQYF.

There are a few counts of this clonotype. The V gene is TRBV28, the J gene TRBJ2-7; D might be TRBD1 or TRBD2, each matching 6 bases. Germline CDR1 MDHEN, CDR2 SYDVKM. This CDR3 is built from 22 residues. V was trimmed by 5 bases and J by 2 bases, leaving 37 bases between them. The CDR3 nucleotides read TGTGCCAGCAGTCTCCCACTGGCCACAAGGGGGGCGGGATCACCCCACACCTACGAGCAGTACTTC. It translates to CASSLPLATRGAGSPHTYEQYF.

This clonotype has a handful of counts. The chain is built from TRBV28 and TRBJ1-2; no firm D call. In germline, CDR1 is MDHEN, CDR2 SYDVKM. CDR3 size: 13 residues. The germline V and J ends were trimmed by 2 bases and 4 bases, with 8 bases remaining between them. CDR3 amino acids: CASSLPQIYGYTF. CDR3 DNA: TGTGCCAGCAGTTTACCACAGATCTATGGCTACACCTTC.

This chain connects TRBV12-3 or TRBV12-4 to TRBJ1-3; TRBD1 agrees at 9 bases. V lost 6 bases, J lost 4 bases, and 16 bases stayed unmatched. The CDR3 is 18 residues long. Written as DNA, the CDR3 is TGTGCCAGCAGCCATCCACAGGGGGCGATTACAAGGGGAAACACCATATATTTT. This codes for CASSHPQGAITRGNTIYF.

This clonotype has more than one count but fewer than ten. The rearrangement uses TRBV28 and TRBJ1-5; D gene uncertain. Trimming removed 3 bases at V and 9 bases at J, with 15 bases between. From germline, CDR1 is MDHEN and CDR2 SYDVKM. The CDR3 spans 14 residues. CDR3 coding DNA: TGTGCCAGCAGTTTCAACGCCGGCCGAGGGCCCCAGCATTTT. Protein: CASSFNAGRGPQHF.

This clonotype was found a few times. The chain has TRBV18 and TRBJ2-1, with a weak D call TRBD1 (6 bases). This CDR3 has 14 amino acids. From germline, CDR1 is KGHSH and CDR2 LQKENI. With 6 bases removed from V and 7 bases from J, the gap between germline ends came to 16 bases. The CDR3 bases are TGTGCCAGCTCCCCCACTAGGACAGAAAATGAGCAGTTCTTC. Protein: CASSPTRTENEQFF.

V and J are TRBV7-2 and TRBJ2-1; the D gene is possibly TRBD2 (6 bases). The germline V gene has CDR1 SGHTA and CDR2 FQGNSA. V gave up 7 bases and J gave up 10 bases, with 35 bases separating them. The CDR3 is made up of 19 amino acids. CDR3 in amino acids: CASTLPARLSGDHSNEQFF. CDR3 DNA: TGTGCCAGCACCCTACCCGCTCGGTTATCGGGGGACCATTCCAACGAGCAGTTCTTC.

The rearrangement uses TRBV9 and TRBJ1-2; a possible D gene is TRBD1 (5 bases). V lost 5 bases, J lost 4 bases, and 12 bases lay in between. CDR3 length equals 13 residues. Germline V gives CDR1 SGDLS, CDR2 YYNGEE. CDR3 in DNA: TGTGCCAGCAGTGCGGCCGACAGCTATGGCTACACCTTC. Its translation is CASSAADSYGYTF.